This entry describes one TCR beta chain. The sample belongs to a study of blood T cell repertoires in COVID-19. The overall study: Italy, Spain and the United States were the sources of the convalescent and acute COVID-19 samples.

Seattle patient enrollment occurred during active infection, with longitudinal follow-up thereafter. The germline CDR1 and CDR2 sequences are SGDLS and YYNGEE. V lost 2 bases and J 10 bases, leaving 10 bases between the germline ends. The length of the CDR3 is 12 residues. The data were produced by immunoSEQ multiplex PCR, yet TCRdb's version contains in-frame clones alone and is incomplete. The table lists roughly 130,000 clones, roughly 84% of them singletons. The chain carries TRBV9 and TRBJ2-1; D possibly corresponds to TRBD2 (5 bases). Sample: peripheral blood. The clonotype originates from a man aged 25 to 40 with COVID-19, enrolled during active disease. In DNA form, the CDR3 reads TGTGCCAGCAGCGTCCAAACGGGGGAGCAGTTCTTC. Its translation is CASSVQTGEQFF.